This passage covers 3 T cell receptor beta chains from one sample sequenced in a study of control samples from healthy donors and cancer patients. Sequencing used immunoSEQ multiplex PCR; TCRdb keeps in-frame clones, though not all of them. The sample lists approximately 100,000 clones, roughly 90% occurring once. Sequencing input: PBMCs. These receptors were taken from a man in his 60s with lung cancer.

Notes on this clone: A junction end diverges from the germline sequence, so it may reflect a read error. This sequence joins TRBV27 and TRBJ2-2; possible D gene TRBD2, 5 bases. The CDR3 totals 15 residues. Germline assignment: CDR1 MNHEY and CDR2 SMNVEV (reference sequence). DNA of the CDR3: TGTGCCAGCACTTTACGTCCGGGATTCCCCGGGGAGCTGTTTTTT. This translates into CASTLRPGFPGELFF.

This clone was found a few times. This chain connects TRBV5-1 to TRBJ2-1, with 8 bases fitting TRBD1. Germline V CDR1 and CDR2: SGHRS, YFSETQ. The CDR3 covers 16 residues. V gave up 6 bases and J gave up 8 bases; unmatched junction bases: 16. The CDR3 loop is CASMGQTGQGGHEQFF. CDR3 bases: TGCGCCAGCATGGGCCAGACCGGACAGGGAGGCCATGAGCAGTTCTTC.

The rearrangement uses TRBV18 and TRBJ1-2; D is possibly TRBD1 (5 bases). Germline CDR1 and CDR2: KGHSH and LQKENI. V gave up 3 bases and J gave up 5 bases, with 19 bases separating them. The CDR3 runs 16 residues. The CDR3 coding sequence is TGTGCCAGCTCACCCCCAGACAGTGAGCTATGGTATGGCTACACCTTC. Amino acids: CASSPPDSELWYGYTF. The full variable domain, in which reference TRBV18 and TRBJ1-2 provide the parts outside the CDR3, is NAGVMQNPRHLVRRRGQEARLRCSPMKGHSHVYWYRQLPEEGLKFMVYLQKENIIDESGMPKERFSAEFPKEGPSILRIQQVVRGDSAAYFCASSPPDSELWYGYTFGSGTRLTVV.